A single T cell receptor (beta chain) is shown here with its context. Its cognate antigen is unknown. PCR employed 60 Vbeta and 13 Jbeta primers. The assay was immunoSEQ multiplex PCR, and TCRdb's table has in-frame clones only and misses some. The sample lists around 120,000 clones, over 60% occurring once. This CDR3 region has 15 residues. Germline CDR1 is SGHRS and CDR2 is YFSETQ. This sample stems from a study of cytomegalovirus exposure and HLA in healthy donors. Study summary: A previous analysis identified 100 million to 120 million unique TCR beta sequences derived from some 170 million T cells.

General observations from the study: Both high specificity and high sensitivity reportedly marked the classifier's diagnosis of cytomegalovirus status. In presence/absence analyses, roughly uniform sequencing depth across donors was assumed. As immune exposure information, only CMV serostatus was available.

The material sequenced was PBMCs. The sequence was obtained from a woman in her thirties or forties in good health and CMV-seronegative. This chain connects TRBV5-1 to TRBJ2-5; D possibly corresponds to TRBD2 (5 bases). TRBJ2-7 explains the end of the DNA better; the J call may be wrong. Written as DNA, the CDR3 is TGCGCCAGCAGCTCCCTGGTCGGCGGGTCCTACGAGCAGTACTTC. Translated, it gives CASSSLVGGSYEQYF.